This T cell receptor (beta chain) was found in a study of T cells in tuberculosis. About the study: Sequenced TCRs come from CD1B-GMM tetramer-binding T cells.

Measured with immunoSEQ multiplex PCR; TCRdb has only the in-frame clones, and not every one. The sample has 70,000 to 95,000 clones, approximately 90% seen once. J gave up 10 bases and V 4 bases, and 10 bases lay outside the gene matches. This CDR3 spans 13 amino acids. Germline V gene sequence: CDR1 SGHDT, CDR2 YYEEEE. Sorting used thawed, overnight-rested PBMC stained with anti-CD3, a viability dye and GMM-loaded CD1B tetramer. The CD1B tetramers carried C32 glucose monomycolate purified from Rhodococcus equi. Tetramer-sorted PBMC had been CD14 monocyte-depleted before freezing. This clone was recorded once.

This clonotype was sampled from an adult woman with latent tuberculosis. V and J are TRBV5-6 and TRBJ1-1; 7 bases are shared with TRBD1. The material sequenced was CD1b-GMM tetramer-negative cells sorted from PBMCs. For the CDR3, the DNA is TGTGCCAGCAGCCCCGCGGGCAGGGGGGCAGCTTTCTTT. Protein product: CASSPAGRGAAFF.